This T cell receptor (beta chain) originates from a study of T cell responses to AZD1222 COVID-19 vaccine. General study points: Close to half of all spike-specific TCRs reportedly target regions of the variants that are unmutated.

Data came from immunoSEQ multiplex PCR; TCRdb stores just in-frame clones and leaves some out. The table records roughly 150,000 clones, 80% to 90% of them present only once. As for this clone: Its matching antigen is unknown.

The CDR3 contains 14 residues. Germline lookup yields CDR1 ENHRY and CDR2 SYGVKD. V shed 1 base and J shed 1 base, with 7 bases lying between them. The material sequenced was peripheral blood, taken on day 0 of AZD1222 vaccination. This clonotype was obtained from an adult in good health. This chain uses TRBV10-3 with TRBJ1-1; D uncertain. This CDR3 is CAISELGSNTEAFF. The CDR3, as DNA: TGTGCCATCAGTGAGTTGGGCTCGAACACTGAAGCTTTCTTT.